These T cell receptor beta chains were read from a single sample in a study of blood T cell repertoires in COVID-19. TCRdb keeps only in-frame clones here, not all; method: immunoSEQ multiplex PCR. The repertoire consists of 60,000 or so clones, with approximately 80% occurring once and the leading ten covering about an eighth. Material: peripheral blood. These receptors all stem from a woman of 80 years or more with acute or convalescent COVID-19. CDR3s include the opening cysteine and the closing phenylalanine or tryptophan. D genes are given only for firm matches. Some rows mark clone size as missing; the rest say once, few, many or name a class of expanded clone.

size: NA
D: TRBD1
J: TRBJ1-2
V: TRBV10-3
CDR3: CAITDRSQGNYGYTF
DNA: TGTGCCATCACAGACAGGTCACAGGGGAACTATGGCTACACCTTC

size: once
D: TRBD1
J: TRBJ1-1
V: TRBV5-1
CDR3: CASSSGQTHRNTEAFF
DNA: TGCGCCAGCAGCTCGGGACAGACACATAGGAACACTGAAGCTTTCTTT

size: NA
D: TRBD2
J: TRBJ2-1
V: TRBV9
CDR3: CASTGLAGAGEQFF
DNA: TGTGCCAGCACCGGACTAGCGGGGGCCGGTGAGCAGTTCTTC

size: NA
D: NA
J: TRBJ1-1
V: TRBV5-1
CDR3: CASCPDGRRTEAFF
DNA: TGCGCCAGTTGCCCCGACGGGAGACGCACTGAAGCTTTCTTT

size: NA
D: NA
J: TRBJ1-4
V: TRBV6-5
CDR3: CASSDQNNEKLFF
DNA: TGTGCCAGCTCAGATCAGAATAATGAAAAACTGTTTTTT

size: once
D: TRBD1
J: TRBJ1-2
V: TRBV2
CDR3: CASSGGQGNYGYTF
DNA: TGTGCCAGCAGTGGGGGACAGGGTAACTATGGCTACACCTTC

size: once
D: TRBD2
J: TRBJ2-1
V: TRBV4-2
CDR3: CASSPRGWRGAGNEQFF
DNA: TGTGCCAGCAGCCCTCGCGGCTGGCGGGGGGCCGGCAATGAGCAGTTCTTC

size: NA
D: NA
J: TRBJ2-7
V: TRBV5-8
CDR3: CASSFSPLGGGKVEQYF
DNA: TGTGCCAGCAGCTTCTCTCCCCTGGGTGGGGGGAAAGTCGAGCAGTACTTC

size: NA
D: TRBD1
J: TRBJ1-1
V: TRBV19
CDR3: CASSPDRARRAEAFF
DNA: TGTGCCAGTAGTCCCGACAGGGCGAGGCGGGCTGAAGCTTTCTTT

size: NA
D: NA
J: TRBJ2-7
V: TRBV7-6
CDR3: CASSQNSRESIHHEQYF
DNA: TGTGCCAGCAGCCAAAATTCCAGGGAATCGATTCACCACGAGCAGTACTTC

size: NA
D: NA
J: TRBJ1-2
V: TRBV6-5
CDR3: CASSYSLLGGNYGYTF
DNA: TGTGCCAGCAGTTACTCGCTGTTGGGGGGTAACTATGGCTACACCTTC

size: NA
D: TRBD2
J: TRBJ2-5
V: TRBV10-3
CDR3: CAARTGGAETQYF
DNA: TGTGCCGCCCGAACGGGGGGGGCAGAGACCCAGTACTTC

size: NA
D: TRBD2
J: TRBJ2-1
V: TRBV6-5
CDR3: CASSSTSGGAYNEQFF
DNA: TGTGCCAGCAGTTCGACTAGCGGGGGGGCCTACAATGAGCAGTTCTTC

size: NA
D: TRBD2
J: TRBJ2-3
V: TRBV3-1/TRBV3-2
CDR3: CASSQFGTSGGLGTDTQYF
DNA: TGTGCCAGCAGCCAGTTTGGGACTAGCGGGGGGTTAGGCACAGATACGCAGTATTTT

size: NA
D: NA
J: TRBJ2-2
V: TRBV11-3
CDR3: CASSYDSGSGTGELFF
DNA: TGTGCCAGCAGCTACGATAGCGGATCTGGGACCGGGGAGCTGTTTTTT

size: NA
D: NA
J: TRBJ1-5
V: TRBV13
CDR3: CASSSLTAPRVGSNQPQHF
DNA: TGTGCCAGCAGCTCTCTTACGGCCCCCAGGGTAGGGAGCAATCAGCCCCAGCATTTT

size: NA
D: TRBD1
J: TRBJ1-6
V: TRBV14
CDR3: CASQDRGNSPLHF
DNA: TGTGCCAGCCAAGACAGGGGTAATTCACCCCTCCACTTT

size: NA
D: TRBD2
J: TRBJ2-1
V: TRBV25-1
CDR3: CASGMPGLANNEQFF
DNA: TGTGCCAGCGGAATGCCGGGACTAGCTAACAATGAGCAGTTCTTC

size: NA
D: NA
J: TRBJ2-5
V: TRBV29-1
CDR3: CSGRGPAMETQYF
DNA: TGCAGCGGGAGGGGACCAGCTATGGAGACCCAGTACTTC

size: NA
D: NA
J: TRBJ2-2
V: TRBV10-3
CDR3: CATRQQGNTGELFF
DNA: TGTGCCACTCGACAACAGGGGAACACCGGGGAGCTGTTTTTT

size: NA
D: NA
J: TRBJ1-2
V: TRBV19
CDR3: CASSRGDEDSNYGYTF
DNA: TGTGCCAGTAGTAGGGGGGACGAAGATTCTAACTATGGCTACACCTTC

size: NA
D: NA
J: TRBJ1-2
V: TRBV2
CDR3: CASSGRTGSGGYTF
DNA: TGTGCCAGCAGTGGTCGTACAGGGTCGGGCGGCTACACCTTC

size: NA
D: TRBD1
J: TRBJ2-1
V: TRBV23-1
CDR3: CASSPLNRDRAYNEQFF
DNA: TGCGCCAGCAGTCCGCTTAACCGGGACAGGGCCTACAATGAGCAGTTCTTC

size: once
D: TRBD1
J: TRBJ1-1
V: TRBV10-3
CDR3: CAIRRTGGITEAFF
DNA: TGTGCCATCAGACGGACAGGGGGAATCACTGAAGCTTTCTTT